This T cell receptor (beta chain) is from a study of blood T cell repertoires in COVID-19 (dated by TCRdb to about 2020). Broadly, across the study: The collaborator samples originated in the United States, Italy and Spain and spanned the acute and convalescent phases of COVID-19. Sample metadata almost always included a de-identified subject ID, COVID-19 status, age in years and sex. The samples were drawn from the first 160 participants of the ongoing ImmuneRACE study and from over 950 subjects provided by 6 global collaborators. Deeply sampled blood TCRbeta repertoires from subjects exposed to, actively infected with, or recovered from COVID-19 were included in the dataset. The material from the prospective study consisted of cDNA or gDNA derived from T cells, B-cell-depleted T cells, or PBMCs. HLA class I and class II types, where available, came from metadata supplied by the sample provider rather than from assay-based typing. The repertoires were made available in a free public database intended to serve as a resource for research on the immune response to SARS-CoV-2.

The collaborating institutions used their own protocols to collect whole blood in K2EDTA tubes. For TCRbeta analysis, collaborators shipped samples as frozen whole blood, isolated PBMCs, or DNA extracted from either of those sample types. TCRbeta CDR3 regions were amplified from genomic DNA using the immunoSEQ Assay, a bias-controlled multiplex PCR. Concerning the study's data processing: The number of nucleated cells in each sample was estimated by amplification of reference gene primers within the assay. Sequence reads were collapsed and filtered to measure the absolute abundance of every unique TCRbeta CDR3 rearrangement. For each sample, productive Simpson clonality was calculated by taking the square root of Simpson's diversity index across productive rearrangements. The table was pulled from immuneACCESS by TCRdb, which kept in-frame rearrangements only. Such tables lose some clones; where checked, under half of the loss comes from unresolved V genes, and the rest has no known cause. That table is the source of V, J and clone size, and D and trimming were worked out from the DNA. The sample table holds 200,000 to 250,000 clones, of which approximately 84% were seen once. 1.9% of the sample goes to the ten largest clones.

The trim is 6 bases for V and 0 bases for J, with a gap of 9 bases between the germline ends. CDR1 is given as SEHNR and CDR2 as FQNEAQ, both from the germline V gene (reference sequence). The CDR3 has 15 amino acids, counting the end cysteine and phenylalanine. Only CDR3 DNA is held: 45 bases, read in frame from base 1. Points on this clone: It lacks a known antigen. Per-base qualities were not stored, and no clone one base away is much larger.

The full study reports these points: Clinical and demographic metadata were provided uncurated, with the amount varying by source and participant.

The receptor was derived from a man aged 35 to 55 with active or convalescent COVID-19. Material: peripheral blood. The V and J segments used are TRBV7-9 and TRBJ2-6; TRBD2 is a possible D gene, resting on 5 matching bases. The encoded CDR3 is CASSLRDSGANVLTF. The nucleotides are TGTGCCAGCAGTTTACGGGACTCTGGGGCCAACGTCCTGACTTTC.